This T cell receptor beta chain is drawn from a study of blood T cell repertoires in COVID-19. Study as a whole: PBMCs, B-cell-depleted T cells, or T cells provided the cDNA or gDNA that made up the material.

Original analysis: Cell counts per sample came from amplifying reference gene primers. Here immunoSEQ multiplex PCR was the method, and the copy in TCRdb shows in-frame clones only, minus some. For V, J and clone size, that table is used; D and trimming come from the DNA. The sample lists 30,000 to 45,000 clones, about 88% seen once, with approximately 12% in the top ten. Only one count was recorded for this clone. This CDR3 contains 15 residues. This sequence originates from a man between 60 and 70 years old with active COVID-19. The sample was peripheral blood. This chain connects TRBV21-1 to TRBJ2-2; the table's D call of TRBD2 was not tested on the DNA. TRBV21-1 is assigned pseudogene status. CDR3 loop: CASSKEGGDTGELFF. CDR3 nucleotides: TGTGCCAGCAGCAAAGAGGGGGGGGACACCGGGGAGCTGTTTTTT.